This entry lists 14 T cell receptor beta chains sequenced from one sample in a study of blood T cell repertoires in COVID-19. TCRdb's table, derived via immunoSEQ multiplex PCR, lists solely in-frame clones and lacks some. The sample shows around 170,000 clones, over 80% of them seen only once. The sample was peripheral blood. Receptors originate from a woman aged 55-70 years with acute or convalescent COVID-19.

This clone was detected only once. V is TRBV7-9 and J is TRBJ1-1; 9 nucleotides match TRBD1. The CDR3 is 15 amino acids. Germline values: CDR1 SEHNR, CDR2 FQNEAQ (reference sequence). V lost 1 base to trimming and J lost 8 bases; unmatched junction nucleotides: 8. CDR3 loop: CASSLGDRVGDEAFF. CDR3 bases: TGTGCCAGCAGCTTAGGGGACAGGGTTGGTGACGAAGCTTTCTTT.

This chain joins TRBV19 and TRBJ1-1, with D possibly TRBD1 on 5 matching bases. The CDR3 extends over 13 amino acids. Trimming stripped 6 bases from V and 1 base from J, with 9 bases between. Germline lookup yields CDR1 LNHDA and CDR2 SQIVND (reference sequence). The CDR3 DNA reads as TGTGCCAGTAGCTGGGGCACGAACACTGAAGCTTTCTTT. Translating gives CASSWGTNTEAFF.

This chain links TRBV3-1 (or the pseudogene TRBV3-2) with TRBJ1-1, with a possible D match to TRBD1 (6 bases). This CDR3 is 15 amino acids long. CDR1 is LGHDT, CDR2 YNNKEL, per germline (reference sequence). Between the trimmed V and J ends, which lost 3 bases and 4 bases, there was a span of 15 bases. In nucleotides, the CDR3 is TGTGCCAGCAGCCAGAGACAGGCGCTGGGCACTGAAGCTTTCTTT. The encoded protein is CASSQRQALGTEAFF.

This clone was recorded only once. The chain employs TRBV7-2 and TRBJ1-1; D is perhaps TRBD1 (6 bases). Germline loops: CDR1 SGHTA, CDR2 FQGNSA. Trimming pared 1 base from V and 5 bases from J, leaving 11 bases between. The CDR3 consists of 14 residues. The CDR3 sequence: CASSLGQGSTEAFF. CDR3 bases: TGTGCCAGCAGCTTAGGGCAGGGGAGTACTGAAGCTTTCTTT.

The J gene is TRBJ2-2, the V gene TRBV12-3 or TRBV12-4; no clear D. CDR3 length: 12 amino acids. Trimming took off 5 bases at V and 4 bases at J, with 5 bases between the two ends. CDR3 protein: CASSPRTGELFF. In nucleotides, the CDR3 is TGTGCCAGCAGTCCTCGCACCGGGGAGCTGTTTTTT.

V is TRBV5-1 and J is TRBJ2-7, with 8 bases matching TRBD1. The CDR3 totals 15 residues. With V trimmed by 4 bases and J by 0 bases, 6 bases remained unmatched. Germline V lookup: CDR1 SGHRS, CDR2 YFSETQ. The chain's CDR3 is CASSDRGASSYEQYF. The CDR3, as DNA: TGCGCCAGCAGCGACAGGGGCGCTAGCTCCTACGAGCAGTACTTC.

This chain connects TRBV6-5 to TRBJ2-3, with TRBD2 matching over 8 bases. Germline V lookup: CDR1 MNHEY, CDR2 SVGAGI. V lost 6 bases to trimming and J lost 5 bases; unmatched junction nucleotides: 10. The CDR3 length is 15 residues. The CDR3 DNA is TGTGCCAGCAGAGGCACCAGCGGGGGAATAGATACGCAGTATTTT. Translating it yields CASRGTSGGIDTQYF.

J is TRBJ1-2 and V is TRBV12-5; 9 positions match TRBD1. Germline values: CDR1 LGHNT, CDR2 FRNRAP. This CDR3 comprises 13 residues. The trim removed 1 base at V and 8 bases at J, leaving 2 bases unmatched. This CDR3 reads CASGLGDRVGYTF. CDR3 coding DNA: TGTGCTAGTGGTTTGGGGGACAGGGTAGGCTACACCTTC.

This rearrangement joins TRBV18 to TRBJ2-5; 16 bases line up with TRBD2. Germline V gene data show CDR1 as KGHSH and CDR2 as LQKENI. This CDR3 region has 18 residues. After removal of 3 bases from V and 0 bases from J, the junction contained 4 bases not matched to a gene. The CDR3 sequence is CASSPGLAGGPNQETQYF. The DNA for the CDR3 is TGTGCCAGCTCACCGGGACTAGCGGGGGGGCCCAACCAAGAGACCCAGTACTTC.

The rearrangement links TRBV6-5 to TRBJ1-2; 7 bases are a match to TRBD1. The ends lost 5 bases at V and 3 bases at J; junction bases unmatched: 6. CDR1 and CDR2 (germline): MNHEY, SVGAGI. The CDR3 length is 14 residues. The CDR3 sequence is CASSPTTGHYGYTF. The CDR3 bases are TGTGCCAGCAGTCCGACGACAGGGCACTATGGCTACACCTTC.

This sequence joins TRBV28 and TRBJ2-3; 7 positions match TRBD1. Trimming removed 5 bases from V and 8 bases from J; junction bases left unmatched: 10. The CDR3 loop spans 14 amino acids. Germline CDR1 reads MDHEN; CDR2 reads SYDVKM. This CDR3 is CASSEGQGVSTQYF. The CDR3 coding sequence is TGTGCCAGCAGTGAGGGGCAGGGGGTTAGTACGCAGTATTTT.

V is TRBV24-1 and J is TRBJ1-1; D not certain. In germline, CDR1 is KGHDR, CDR2 SFDVKD. The length of the CDR3 is 14 residues. Trimming stripped 7 bases from V and 3 bases from J, with 14 bases between. CDR3 amino acids: CATRERARDTEAFF. Here the CDR3 DNA reads TGTGCCACCAGGGAGCGGGCGCGTGACACTGAAGCTTTCTTT.

The CDR3 region is CASSPGTSRGINSPLHF. CDR3 nucleotides: TGTGCCAGCAGTCCCGGGACGAGCAGGGGCATTAATTCACCCCTCCACTTT. V usage is TRBV6-6 and J usage is TRBJ1-6; a possible D gene is TRBD1 (6 bases). CDR3 length equals 17 residues. Trimming took 5 bases from V and 6 from J, leaving 20 bases between them. The germline gives CDR1 MNHNY, CDR2 SVGAGI (reference sequence).

V usage is TRBV6-6 and J usage is TRBJ2-7; TRBD1 matches 11 bases. V gave up 0 bases and J gave up 3 bases; unmatched junction bases: 1. Germline V gives CDR1 MNHNY, CDR2 SVGAGI (reference sequence). There are 15 residues in the CDR3. CDR3 sequence reads: CASSYSGTGGYEQYF. As DNA, the CDR3 is TGTGCCAGCAGTTACTCCGGGACAGGGGGCTACGAGCAGTACTTC.